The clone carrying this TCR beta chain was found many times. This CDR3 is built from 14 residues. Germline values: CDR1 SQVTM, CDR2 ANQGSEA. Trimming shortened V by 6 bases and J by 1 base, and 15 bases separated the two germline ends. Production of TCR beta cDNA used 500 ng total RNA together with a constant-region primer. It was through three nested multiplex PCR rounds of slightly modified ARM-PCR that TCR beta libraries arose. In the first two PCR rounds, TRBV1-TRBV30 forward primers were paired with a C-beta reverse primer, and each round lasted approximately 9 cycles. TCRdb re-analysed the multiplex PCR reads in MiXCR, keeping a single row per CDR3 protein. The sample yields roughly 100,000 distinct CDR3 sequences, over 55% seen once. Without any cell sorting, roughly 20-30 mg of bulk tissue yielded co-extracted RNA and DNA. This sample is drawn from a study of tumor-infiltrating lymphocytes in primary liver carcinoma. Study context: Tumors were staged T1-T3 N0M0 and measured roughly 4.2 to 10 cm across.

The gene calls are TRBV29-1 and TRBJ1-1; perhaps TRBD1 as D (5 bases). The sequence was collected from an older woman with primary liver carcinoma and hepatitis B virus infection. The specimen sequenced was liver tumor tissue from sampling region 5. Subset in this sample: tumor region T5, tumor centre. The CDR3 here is CSVGEMNTNTEAFF. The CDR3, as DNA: TGCAGCGTGGGGGAAATGAATACGAACACTGAAGCTTTCTTT.